The clone carrying this T cell receptor (beta chain) was detected only a few times. Its cognate antigen is unknown. The data are from a study of beta chain features in type 1 diabetes. Study findings and constraints: Among patients with Type 1 diabetes, TCRB CDR3s were moderately but significantly shorter in every one of the four CD4+ subsets. For type 1 diabetes patients, VDJ junctions showed fewer insertions and more deletions. In these data, an HLA type influence on TCRB rearrangement remained unresolved.

As every portion of the isolated RNA was reverse transcribed, the sequencing read expressed TCRB transcripts. Libraries were prepared by immunoSEQ multiplex PCR; TCRdb keeps only in-frame clonotypes and omits some of them. The data show 900,000 or so clones, with 15% to 20% seen just once and around 0.02% held by the top ten. V shed 7 bases and J shed 1 base, with 10 bases lying between them. The CDR3 has 13 residues. Germline loops: CDR1 LNHDA, CDR2 SQIVND (reference sequence). Sequenced sample: naive CD4+ T cells from blood. The receptor was isolated from a woman aged 18-29 years in good health. This chain links TRBV19 with TRBJ1-1; perhaps TRBD1 as D (6 bases). The CDR3 region is CASIGQPNTEAFF. The CDR3 coding sequence is TGTGCCAGTATCGGACAGCCGAACACTGAAGCTTTCTTT. The complete variable domain, with remaining parts taken from reference TRBV19 and TRBJ1-1, reads DGGITQSPKYLFRKEGQNVTLSCEQNLNHDAMYWYRQDPGQGLRLIYYSQIVNDFQKGDIAEGYSVSREKKESFPLTVTSAQKNPTAFYLCASIGQPNTEAFFGQGTRLTVV.